This T cell receptor beta chain was documented in a study of blood T cells in healthy people across ages. Looking at the study overall: Template-switching capture recovered about one barcoded beta molecule per two T cells.

Study-level points and caveats: Per-million-T-cell TCR beta diversity fell roughly linearly with age.

Investigators took 8 to 10 milliliters of peripheral blood from every donor. This clonotype was seen a few times. Its specificity is unknown. Germline V CDR1 and CDR2: MNHEY, SMNVEV (reference sequence). This CDR3 has 15 amino acids. V lost 5 bases, J lost 2 bases, and 9 bases stayed unmatched. Together with a sample-barcoded 5' primer, a J-beta primer mix was included in a second PCR lasting about 7 to 12 cycles. MiXCR, run by TCRdb on the 5' RACE reads, gives a single entry per CDR3 protein. The sample contains about 1,400,000 distinct CDR3 sequences, approximately 40% of which appear only once. This TCR was recovered from a woman aged 18-35 years in good health. The rearrangement links TRBV27 to TRBJ2-7, with 7 bases matching TRBD2. The sequenced sample was blood. CDR3 protein: CASSPSAGRTYEQYF. Here the CDR3 DNA reads TGTGCCAGCAGTCCCTCAGCGGGACGGACCTACGAGCAGTACTTC.